The 18 T cell receptor beta chains below all came from one sample that was sequenced in a study of patients and donors after allogeneic stem cell transplantation. TCRdb analysed the RT-PCR reads with MiXCR anew, one entry per CDR3 protein. The table records hundreds of thousands of distinct CDR3 sequences, under 20% of them present only once. Sample: blood, either unsorted or a sorted T cell fraction (not recorded which). These receptors came from a human donor who was either an allogeneic HSCT recipient or a stem cell or donor lymphocyte infusion donor (not recorded which). It is not recorded whose cells these are; they may come from a transplant donor.

This clonotype has more than one count but fewer than ten. The V call is TRBV15, the J call TRBJ2-2, with TRBD2 as a possible D gene (6 bases). The CDR3 extends over 18 amino acids. The V gene's germline CDR1 is LNHNV and CDR2 YYDKDF (reference sequence). Trimming removed 1 base at V and 5 bases at J, with 20 bases between. The CDR3 reads CATSRAYPGEAVTGELFF. CDR3 coding DNA: TGTGCCACCAGCAGAGCCTACCCGGGGGAGGCCGTAACCGGGGAGCTGTTTTTT.

The chain joins TRBV16 to TRBJ2-7; D unclear. The V end lost 3 bases, the J end lost 5 bases, and 11 bases lay between the germline ends. The length of the CDR3 is 13 residues. Germline values: CDR1 KGHSY, CDR2 FQNENV. CDR3 sequence reads: CASSHFPTHEQYF. In DNA form, the CDR3 reads TGTGCCAGCAGCCATTTCCCGACCCACGAGCAGTACTTC.

This clonotype was found a few times. CDR3 nucleotides: TGTGCCAGCACCGTGGGACAGGCTTTTAGCACAGATACGCAGTATTTT. Amino acids: CASTVGQAFSTDTQYF. J is TRBJ2-3 and V is TRBV28; 8 positions match TRBD1. There are 16 residues in the CDR3. With V trimmed by 7 bases and J by 0 bases, 9 bases remained unmatched. Germline loops: CDR1 MDHEN, CDR2 SYDVKM.

The rearrangement uses TRBV6-2 or TRBV6-3 and TRBJ2-7; TRBD1 matches 7 bases. The ends lost 8 bases at V and 7 bases at J; junction bases unmatched: 11. The CDR3 consists of 13 residues. Germline V CDR1 and CDR2: MNHEY, SVGEGT. The CDR3 coding sequence is TGTGCCAGCGGGGTGGGGACAGTCTATGAGCAGTACTTC. Translation gives CASGVGTVYEQYF.

The rearrangement links TRBV7-9 to TRBJ2-1; tentatively, D is TRBD1 (6 bases). This CDR3 has 15 amino acids. V shed 3 bases and J shed 6 bases, with 15 bases lying between them. Germline assignment: CDR1 SEHNR and CDR2 FQNEAQ (reference sequence). Here the CDR3 DNA reads TGTGCCAGCAGCTTTAGTTGGGGGCTGAGCAATGAGCAGTTCTTC. Residues: CASSFSWGLSNEQFF.

J is TRBJ2-1 and V is TRBV20-1; D may be TRBD1 or TRBD2 (6 bases each). Per germline, CDR1 DFQATT and CDR2 SNEGSKA (reference sequence). V gave up 0 bases and J gave up 5 bases, with 20 bases separating them. This CDR3 is 17 amino acids long. The CDR3 region is CSARDLRGRGDDNEQFF. The CDR3, as DNA: TGCAGTGCTAGAGATCTCCGGGGTAGGGGGGATGACAATGAGCAGTTCTTC.

Ten or more counts support this clonotype. The chain uses TRBV4-1 and TRBJ1-3, with a tentative D call TRBD1 (5 bases). V lost 2 bases to trimming and J lost 5 bases, with 10 bases between them. The CDR3 runs 14 residues. Germline V gene data show CDR1 as MGHRA and CDR2 as YSYEKL. The CDR3 reads CASSQQGARNTIYF. CDR3 nucleotide sequence: TGCGCCAGCAGCCAACAGGGAGCCAGAAACACCATATATTTT.

This clonotype has only a few counts. The V call is TRBV7-9, the J call TRBJ1-6; D ambiguous. Germline V CDR1 and CDR2: SEHNR, FQNEAQ (reference sequence). CDR3 length: 13 amino acids. V dropped 2 bases and J dropped 9 bases, with 8 bases sitting between them. The CDR3 is CASSLPLGSPLHF. The CDR3, as DNA: TGTGCCAGCAGCTTACCATTGGGTTCACCCCTCCACTTT.

This clonotype came up a few times. The V and J genes are TRBV4-3 and TRBJ2-7; possible D gene TRBD1, 5 bases. The germline gives CDR1 LGHNA, CDR2 YSLEER. V lost 0 bases and J 5 bases, leaving 14 bases between the germline ends. This CDR3 region has 15 residues. The CDR3 DNA sequence: TGCGCCAGCAGCCAAGATCTCCGGCAGGGCAACGAGCAGTACTTC. Protein: CASSQDLRQGNEQYF.

The V gene is TRBV5-5, the J gene TRBJ1-1; D call uncertain. Germline V lookup: CDR1 SGHKS, CDR2 YYEKEE (reference sequence). This CDR3 is built from 13 residues. V shed 4 bases and J shed 0 bases, with 7 bases lying between them. CDR3 sequence: CASSARMNTEAFF. The CDR3 DNA reads TGTGCCAGCAGCGCCAGGATGAACACTGAAGCTTTCTTT. The whole variable domain, filled in from reference TRBV5-5 and TRBJ1-1, reads DAGVTQSPTHLIKTRGQQVTLRCSPISGHKSVSWYQQVLGQGPQFIFQYYEKEERGRGNFPDRFSARQFPNYSSELNVNALLLGDSALYLCASSARMNTEAFFGQGTRLTVV.

This clonotype was seen a handful of times. This chain connects TRBV19 to TRBJ1-5; D possibly corresponds to TRBD1 (6 bases). Trimming cost V 7 bases and J 5 bases, with 18 bases left between them. CDR1 and CDR2 from the germline V gene are LNHDA and SQIVND (reference sequence). CDR3 length: 15 residues. The CDR3 DNA sequence: TGTGCCAGTATCCAAACAGGGTCGGGACATCAGCCCCAGCATTTT. This gives the protein CASIQTGSGHQPQHF.

This clonotype was recorded a few times. The chain employs TRBV6-2 or TRBV6-3 and TRBJ1-5; 9 positions match TRBD1. With 4 bases clipped from V and 4 bases from J, the junction kept 8 bases outside the gene matches. The CDR3 runs 16 residues. Germline assignment: CDR1 MNHEY and CDR2 SVGEGT. CDR3 nucleotides: TGTGCCAGCAGTTCTTTCGGACAGGGGCCTAATCAGCCCCAGCATTTT. This encodes CASSSFGQGPNQPQHF.

The rearrangement joins TRBV20-1 to TRBJ1-2; D is unclear. V lost 7 bases to trimming and J lost 5 bases, with 11 bases between them. This CDR3 is 11 amino acids long. Per the germline V gene, CDR1 is DFQATT and CDR2 is SNEGSKA (reference sequence). The CDR3 sequence is CSVDLSYGYTF. CDR3 nucleotides: TGCAGTGTAGACCTTTCTTATGGCTACACCTTC.

The rearrangement uses TRBV7-8 and TRBJ2-7; TRBD2 aligns across 8 bases. The CDR3 runs 15 residues. The germline CDR1 and CDR2 sequences are SGHVS and FQNEAQ. The junction had 9 bases not matched to a gene; V was cut back by 5 bases and J by 3 bases. The CDR3 sequence is CASSELGAGDYEQYF. The CDR3 DNA reads TGTGCCAGCAGCGAGTTGGGAGCGGGAGACTACGAGCAGTACTTC. Using reference TRBV7-8 and TRBJ2-7 for the parts outside the CDR3, the full variable domain is GAGVSQSPRYKVAKRGQDVALRCDPISGHVSLFWYQQALGQGPEFLTYFQNEAQLDKSGLPSDRFFAERPEGSVSTLKIQRTQQEDSAVYLCASSELGAGDYEQYFGPGTRLTVT.

The V gene is TRBV11-1, the J gene TRBJ2-3, with TRBD1 identical over 10 bases. Looked up from germline, CDR1 is SGHAT and CDR2 is FQDESV (reference sequence). The CDR3 is made up of 19 amino acids. The V segment lost 0 bases and the J segment 6 bases; nucleotides outside the gene matches: 15. The DNA of the CDR3 is TGTGCCAGCAGCTTAGCGTGGAAAAATCGGGACAGGGGTTTCGATACGCAGTATTTT. Translating it yields CASSLAWKNRDRGFDTQYF.

V and J are TRBV4-2 and TRBJ2-7; 8 nucleotides agree with TRBD2. Losses at the gene ends were 0 bases for V and 1 base for J; bases not matched to a gene: 5. Germline CDR1 LGHNA, CDR2 YNFKEQ. There are 16 residues in the CDR3. The CDR3 sequence: CASSQESTSGSYEQYF. The CDR3 bases are TGTGCCAGCAGCCAAGAAAGTACTAGCGGTTCCTACGAGCAGTACTTC.

This clonotype was seen a handful of times. This chain connects TRBV14 to TRBJ2-1; D unresolved. The CDR3 contains 13 residues. V was shortened by 0 bases and J by 8 bases, with 8 bases between the two germline ends. Germline CDR1 SGHDN, CDR2 FVKESK. The DNA of the CDR3 is TGTGCCAGCAGCCAAGAGGGCGTTGATGAGCAGTTCTTC. It yields the protein CASSQEGVDEQFF.

This clonotype has more than one count but fewer than ten. The rearrangement uses TRBV4-2 and TRBJ2-6, with 9 bases matching TRBD1. CDR1 LGHNA and CDR2 YNFKEQ come from the germline V gene. The CDR3 sequence is 19 residues long. V gave up 1 base and J gave up 0 bases; unmatched junction bases: 7. The CDR3 here is CASSQGFGQGSSGANVLTF. For the CDR3, the DNA is TGTGCCAGCAGCCAAGGTTTTGGACAGGGGAGCTCTGGGGCCAACGTCCTGACTTTC.